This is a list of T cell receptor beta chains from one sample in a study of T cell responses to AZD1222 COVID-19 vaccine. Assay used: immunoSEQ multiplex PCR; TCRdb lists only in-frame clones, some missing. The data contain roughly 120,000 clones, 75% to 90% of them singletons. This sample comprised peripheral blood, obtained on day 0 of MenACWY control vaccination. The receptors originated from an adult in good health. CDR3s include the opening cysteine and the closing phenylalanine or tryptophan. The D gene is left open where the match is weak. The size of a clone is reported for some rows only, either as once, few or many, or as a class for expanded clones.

CDR3 protein: CASTAGQATGELFF; CDR3 DNA: TGTGCCAGCACCGCGGGACAGGCCACCGGGGAGCTGTTTTTT; J gene: TRBJ2-2; V gene: TRBV6-5; clone size: NA; D gene: TRBD1
CDR3 protein: CASSLTPDNTGELFF; CDR3 DNA: TGTGCCAGCAGTTTAACCCCGGACAACACCGGGGAGCTGTTTTTT; J gene: TRBJ2-2; V gene: TRBV28; clone size: NA; D gene: NA
CDR3 protein: CASSQDVARTGANYGYTF; CDR3 DNA: TGTGCCAGCAGCCAAGATGTAGCGAGGACAGGGGCTAACTATGGCTACACCTTC; J gene: TRBJ1-2; V gene: TRBV4-2; clone size: once; D gene: TRBD1
CDR3 protein: CTSSQGGWGTYNEQFF; CDR3 DNA: TGCACCAGCAGCCAAGGGGGATGGGGGACATACAATGAGCAGTTCTTC; J gene: TRBJ2-1; V gene: TRBV1; clone size: NA; D gene: NA
CDR3 protein: CASSYQGAHSNQPQHF; CDR3 DNA: TGTGCCAGCAGTTATCAGGGGGCGCATAGCAATCAGCCCCAGCATTTT; J gene: TRBJ1-5; V gene: TRBV6-5; clone size: NA; D gene: TRBD1
CDR3 protein: CASALGALNTEAFF; CDR3 DNA: TGTGCTAGTGCCCTGGGGGCACTGAACACTGAAGCTTTCTTT; J gene: TRBJ1-1; V gene: TRBV12-5; clone size: NA; D gene: NA
CDR3 protein: CASKEGADGNTIYF; CDR3 DNA: TGTGCCAGTAAAGAAGGGGCAGATGGAAACACCATATATTTT; J gene: TRBJ1-3; V gene: TRBV19; clone size: many; D gene: NA
CDR3 protein: CSVAGPSNTGELFF; CDR3 DNA: TGCAGCGTTGCCGGACCGTCGAACACCGGGGAGCTGTTTTTT; J gene: TRBJ2-2; V gene: TRBV29-1; clone size: NA; D gene: NA
CDR3 protein: CASAGLSSTDTQYF; CDR3 DNA: TGTGCCAGTGCGGGACTCTCTAGCACAGATACGCAGTATTTT; J gene: TRBJ2-3; V gene: TRBV19; clone size: NA; D gene: NA
CDR3 protein: CASSLEFLGQFGNTIYF; CDR3 DNA: TGTGCCAGCAGCTTAGAGTTCCTGGGTCAGTTTGGAAACACCATATATTTT; J gene: TRBJ1-3; V gene: TRBV7-2; clone size: NA; D gene: NA
CDR3 protein: CASSLGRPSTDTQYF; CDR3 DNA: TGCGCCAGCAGCTTGGGGCGTCCCAGCACAGATACGCAGTATTTT; J gene: TRBJ2-3; V gene: TRBV5-1; clone size: few; D gene: NA
CDR3 protein: CASSYGTMVNTEAFF; CDR3 DNA: TGTGCCAGCAGTTACGGGACAATGGTGAACACTGAAGCTTTCTTT; J gene: TRBJ1-1; V gene: TRBV6-5; clone size: NA; D gene: NA
CDR3 protein: CASSETLGRGYTF; CDR3 DNA: TGTGCCAGCAGTGAGACCCTCGGCAGAGGCTACACCTTC; J gene: TRBJ1-2; V gene: TRBV6-1; clone size: NA; D gene: NA
CDR3 protein: CASSEGMNTEAFF; CDR3 DNA: TGTGCCAGCAGTGAGGGTATGAACACTGAAGCTTTCTTT; J gene: TRBJ1-1; V gene: TRBV6-1; clone size: NA; D gene: NA
CDR3 protein: CASSEPTQGQYF; CDR3 DNA: TGTGCCAGCAGTGAACCTACTCAGGGGCAGTACTTC; J gene: TRBJ2-7; V gene: TRBV6-1; clone size: NA; D gene: NA
CDR3 protein: CASSLEVPPRRFTDTQYF; CDR3 DNA: TGCGCCAGCAGCTTGGAAGTTCCACCCCGGAGATTCACAGATACGCAGTATTTT; J gene: TRBJ2-3; V gene: TRBV5-1; clone size: NA; D gene: NA
CDR3 protein: CASSVAGEYYGYTF; CDR3 DNA: TGTGCCAGCAGCGTTGCAGGGGAGTACTATGGCTACACCTTC; J gene: TRBJ1-2; V gene: TRBV6-2/TRBV6-3; clone size: NA; D gene: NA
CDR3 protein: CASSQAQGMNTEAFF; CDR3 DNA: TGCGCCAGCAGCCAAGCGCAGGGAATGAACACTGAAGCTTTCTTT; J gene: TRBJ1-1; V gene: TRBV4-3; clone size: NA; D gene: NA
CDR3 protein: CASSFGGLMSGYTF; CDR3 DNA: TGTGCCAGCAGCTTCGGGGGTCTGATGAGTGGCTACACCTTC; J gene: TRBJ1-2; V gene: TRBV7-8; clone size: NA; D gene: NA
CDR3 protein: CASSADYTMAKNIQYF; CDR3 DNA: TGTGCCAGCAGCGCAGACTATACTATGGCCAAAAACATTCAGTACTTC; J gene: TRBJ2-4; V gene: TRBV7-3; clone size: NA; D gene: NA
CDR3 protein: CASSETHLAGTGAEKLFF; CDR3 DNA: TGTGCCAGCAGCGAAACTCACTTAGCCGGGACAGGGGCGGAAAAACTGTTTTTT; J gene: TRBJ1-4; V gene: TRBV7-2; clone size: NA; D gene: TRBD1
CDR3 protein: CASSLDRVGTEAFF; CDR3 DNA: TGTGCCAGCAGCTTGGACAGGGTTGGCACTGAAGCTTTCTTT; J gene: TRBJ1-1; V gene: TRBV5-4; clone size: NA; D gene: NA
CDR3 protein: CASSQELSRSYEQYF; CDR3 DNA: TGTGCCAGCAGCCAAGAACTAAGCAGGTCCTACGAGCAGTACTTC; J gene: TRBJ2-7; V gene: TRBV14; clone size: NA; D gene: NA
CDR3 protein: CASSDSPGSNSPLHF; CDR3 DNA: TGTGCCAGCAGTGACTCCCCAGGGAGTAATTCACCCCTCCACTTT; J gene: TRBJ1-6; V gene: TRBV6-4; clone size: NA; D gene: NA
CDR3 protein: CATSDFRRDTPDTQYF; CDR3 DNA: TGTGCCACCAGTGATTTTCGGAGGGACACACCAGATACGCAGTATTTT; J gene: TRBJ2-3; V gene: TRBV24-1; clone size: NA; D gene: NA
CDR3 protein: CASSLFGGLNTGELFF; CDR3 DNA: TGTGCCAGCAGCTTATTCGGGGGATTGAACACCGGGGAGCTGTTTTTT; J gene: TRBJ2-2; V gene: TRBV7-2; clone size: NA; D gene: NA
CDR3 protein: CASSLQPTGAGEKLFF; CDR3 DNA: TGCGCCAGCAGCTTGCAGCCAACGGGGGCCGGGGAAAAACTGTTTTTT; J gene: TRBJ1-4; V gene: TRBV5-1; clone size: NA; D gene: NA
CDR3 protein: CASSLLLTLQGKEADTQYF; CDR3 DNA: TGTGCCAGCAGTCTTCTCTTGACGCTTCAGGGGAAAGAAGCAGATACGCAGTATTTT; J gene: TRBJ2-3; V gene: TRBV7-9; clone size: NA; D gene: NA
CDR3 protein: CASSGDRAFYGYTF; CDR3 DNA: TGTGCCAGCAGCGGGGACAGGGCTTTCTATGGCTACACCTTC; J gene: TRBJ1-2; V gene: TRBV5-4; clone size: NA; D gene: TRBD1
CDR3 protein: CAISPTGVPYNEQFF; CDR3 DNA: TGTGCCATCAGCCCGACAGGGGTTCCCTACAATGAGCAGTTCTTC; J gene: TRBJ2-1; V gene: TRBV10-3; clone size: NA; D gene: TRBD1
CDR3 protein: CASSEALRQIIHSPLHF; CDR3 DNA: TGTGCCAGCAGTGAAGCGCTTAGGCAGATAATTCATTCACCCCTCCACTTT; J gene: TRBJ1-6; V gene: TRBV6-1; clone size: NA; D gene: NA
CDR3 protein: CASSNRRGDTQYF; CDR3 DNA: TGTGCCAGCTCCAACAGGAGGGGAGATACGCAGTATTTT; J gene: TRBJ2-3; V gene: TRBV18; clone size: NA; D gene: NA
CDR3 protein: CAIPDGHTDTQYF; CDR3 DNA: TGTGCCATCCCGGACGGGCACACAGATACGCAGTATTTT; J gene: TRBJ2-3; V gene: TRBV13; clone size: NA; D gene: NA
CDR3 protein: CASSQDHSGFDGYTF; CDR3 DNA: TGTGCCAGCAGCCAAGATCACTCAGGCTTTGATGGCTACACCTTC; J gene: TRBJ1-2; V gene: TRBV3-1/TRBV3-2; clone size: NA; D gene: NA
CDR3 protein: CASSPIDRGPYEQYF; CDR3 DNA: TGTGCCAGCAGTCCAATCGACAGGGGGCCTTACGAGCAGTACTTC; J gene: TRBJ2-7; V gene: TRBV28; clone size: NA; D gene: TRBD1
CDR3 protein: CASSGQGTDTQYF; CDR3 DNA: TGTGCCAGCAGTGGACAGGGCACAGATACGCAGTATTTT; J gene: TRBJ2-3; V gene: TRBV2; clone size: many; D gene: NA
CDR3 protein: CASSLGTIYTEAFF; CDR3 DNA: TGTGCCAGCAGCTTAGGGACAATCTACACTGAAGCTTTCTTT; J gene: TRBJ1-1; V gene: TRBV7-9; clone size: NA; D gene: NA
CDR3 protein: CSALGTGSYTF; CDR3 DNA: TGCAGTGCCCTTGGGACAGGGAGCTACACCTTC; J gene: TRBJ1-2; V gene: TRBV20-1; clone size: NA; D gene: TRBD1
CDR3 protein: CASSIIPGTGATNEKLFF; CDR3 DNA: TGTGCCAGTAGTATCATCCCGGGCACAGGGGCCACTAATGAAAAACTGTTTTTT; J gene: TRBJ1-4; V gene: TRBV19; clone size: NA; D gene: TRBD1
CDR3 protein: CASSLLGERHNEQFF; CDR3 DNA: TGCGCCAGCAGCCTTCTAGGGGAGCGACACAATGAGCAGTTCTTC; J gene: TRBJ2-1; V gene: TRBV5-1; clone size: NA; D gene: NA
CDR3 protein: CASSQGDRINQPQHF; CDR3 DNA: TGCGCCAGCAGCCAAGGGGACAGGATTAATCAGCCCCAGCATTTT; J gene: TRBJ1-5; V gene: TRBV4-1; clone size: NA; D gene: TRBD1
CDR3 protein: CASSRGPTTEAFF; CDR3 DNA: TGTGCCAGCAGCCGGGGGCCGACGACTGAAGCTTTCTTT; J gene: TRBJ1-1; V gene: TRBV7-2; clone size: NA; D gene: NA
CDR3 protein: CASSKLGGTEPEAFF; CDR3 DNA: TGTGCCAGCAGCAAGCTCGGAGGAACAGAACCTGAAGCTTTCTTT; J gene: TRBJ1-1; V gene: TRBV7-9; clone size: NA; D gene: NA
CDR3 protein: CASSLGVGNNQPQHF; CDR3 DNA: TGTGCCAGCAGTTTAGGGGTGGGAAACAATCAGCCCCAGCATTTT; J gene: TRBJ1-5; V gene: TRBV2; clone size: NA; D gene: NA
CDR3 protein: CASSARLAGGYNEQFF; CDR3 DNA: TGTGCCAGCAGCGCCCGACTAGCGGGGGGATACAATGAGCAGTTCTTC; J gene: TRBJ2-1; V gene: TRBV9; clone size: NA; D gene: TRBD2
CDR3 protein: CASRPVGRNNEQFF; CDR3 DNA: TGTGCCAGCAGGCCAGTGGGGAGGAACAATGAGCAGTTCTTC; J gene: TRBJ2-1; V gene: TRBV6-5; clone size: NA; D gene: NA
CDR3 protein: CASSDPAGVQETQYF; CDR3 DNA: TGTGCCAGCAGTGACCCAGCGGGGGTCCAAGAGACCCAGTACTTC; J gene: TRBJ2-5; V gene: TRBV6-2/TRBV6-3; clone size: once; D gene: TRBD2
CDR3 protein: CASSFNGENTEAFF; CDR3 DNA: TGTGCCAGCAGTTTTAATGGGGAGAACACTGAAGCTTTCTTT; J gene: TRBJ1-1; V gene: TRBV27; clone size: few; D gene: NA
CDR3 protein: CASRPPGSPLHF; CDR3 DNA: TGTGCCAGCAGACCTCCCGGTTCACCCCTCCACTTT; J gene: TRBJ1-6; V gene: TRBV6-5; clone size: NA; D gene: NA
CDR3 protein: CASSSHRGPGELFF; CDR3 DNA: TGTGCCAGCAGCTCACACAGGGGCCCCGGGGAGCTGTTTTTT; J gene: TRBJ2-2; V gene: TRBV7-9; clone size: NA; D gene: TRBD1
CDR3 protein: CASSSVTYRYTF; CDR3 DNA: TGTGCCAGCAGCTCCGTTACCTATCGCTACACCTTC; J gene: TRBJ1-2; V gene: TRBV7-9; clone size: NA; D gene: NA
CDR3 protein: CASSSGYRGRGPNYGYTF; CDR3 DNA: TGTGCCAGCAGTTCGGGTTACAGGGGGCGGGGGCCTAACTATGGCTACACCTTC; J gene: TRBJ1-2; V gene: TRBV28; clone size: NA; D gene: TRBD1
CDR3 protein: CASSPTTGGGTEAFF; CDR3 DNA: TGTGCCAGCAGCCCCACGACAGGGGGCGGCACTGAAGCTTTCTTT; J gene: TRBJ1-1; V gene: TRBV7-3; clone size: NA; D gene: TRBD1
CDR3 protein: CASSLDREGVNTIYF; CDR3 DNA: TGTGCCAGCAGCTTAGATCGCGAGGGAGTAAACACCATATATTTT; J gene: TRBJ1-3; V gene: TRBV11-2; clone size: NA; D gene: NA
CDR3 protein: CASREITGNTIYF; CDR3 DNA: TGTGCCAGTAGGGAGATCACTGGAAACACCATATATTTT; J gene: TRBJ1-3; V gene: TRBV19; clone size: NA; D gene: NA
CDR3 protein: CASSLGSVNNQPQHF; CDR3 DNA: TGTGCCAGCAGCTTAGGATCAGTAAACAATCAGCCCCAGCATTTT; J gene: TRBJ1-5; V gene: TRBV7-2; clone size: NA; D gene: NA
CDR3 protein: CASSQDRRGGPDTQYF; CDR3 DNA: TGTGCCAGCAGCCAAGATAGGCGGGGGGGCCCAGATACGCAGTATTTT; J gene: TRBJ2-3; V gene: TRBV4-2; clone size: NA; D gene: TRBD2
CDR3 protein: CASSLAHLDGYTF; CDR3 DNA: TGTGCCAGCAGCTTAGCGCACCTAGACGGCTACACCTTC; J gene: TRBJ1-2; V gene: TRBV7-9; clone size: NA; D gene: NA
CDR3 protein: CASGDSPTEAFF; CDR3 DNA: TGTGCCAGTGGGGACAGTCCGACTGAAGCTTTCTTT; J gene: TRBJ1-1; V gene: TRBV6-4; clone size: few; D gene: TRBD1
CDR3 protein: CASSSGTGQQWDTEAFF; CDR3 DNA: TGTGCCAGCAGCTCCGGGACAGGACAACAATGGGACACTGAAGCTTTCTTT; J gene: TRBJ1-1; V gene: TRBV5-6; clone size: few; D gene: TRBD1